The rows below give T cell receptor beta chains drawn from one sample of a study of vaccination and CD4 T cells after COVID-19. No antigen has been assigned to these receptors. TCRdb processed the PCR reads anew with MiXCR; each CDR3 protein has one entry. The table shows 11,000 or so distinct CDR3 sequences, with roughly half occurring only once. The material sequenced was CD4+ T cells from blood, cultured in vitro. The receptors were sampled from a human donor who had recovered from COVID-19. CDR3s include the opening cysteine and the closing phenylalanine or tryptophan. A D gene is named only where the DNA matches it firmly. Clone size is given for some rows only: seen once, a few or many times, or a class if the clone is expanded.

v_call	d_call	clone_size	j_call	cdr3_nt	cdr3_aa
TRBV6-1	TRBD2	-	TRBJ2-1	TGTGCCAGCACCCGACTAGCGGGAAACAATGAGCAGTTCTTC	CASTRLAGNNEQFF
TRBV25-1	TRBD1	-	TRBJ1-6	TGTGCCAGCAGTGATTCGGGACAGGGAAATTCACCCCTCCACTTT	CASSDSGQGNSPLHF
TRBV12-3/TRBV12-4	-	-	TRBJ1-2	TGTGCCAGCAGAACAACCGGGACTCAAGCGGCAGGCTACACCTTC	CASRTTGTQAAGYTF
TRBV19	TRBD1	once	TRBJ1-1	TGTGCCAGTAGTTTACCCCGGACAGGGGTGAACACTGAAGCTTTCTTT	CASSLPRTGVNTEAFF
TRBV6-1	-	-	TRBJ1-2	TGTGCCAGCAGTGAAAGCGGAAGGGGCCGCCGAGGCTACACCTTC	CASSESGRGRRGYTF
TRBV28	-	-	TRBJ1-1	TGTGCCAGCAGTTTTTATACTGAAGCTTTCTTT	CASSFYTEAFF
TRBV29-1	-	-	TRBJ1-5	TGCAGCGCAACCAGAGGTAGCAATCAGCCCCAGCATTTT	CSATRGSNQPQHF
TRBV4-2	-	-	TRBJ2-7	TGTGCCAGCAGCCAAGACGCGGCGCAGCCCTACGAGCAGTACTTC	CASSQDAAQPYEQYF
TRBV10-3	TRBD2	-	TRBJ2-1	TGTGCCAGCAGTGGTGGGACTAGCGGGAGAGGTATGAATGAGCAGTTCTTC	CASSGGTSGRGMNEQFF
TRBV7-2	-	-	TRBJ2-7	TGTGCCAGCAGTATAGTGGGAATGGCGGGCTACGAGCAGTACTTC	CASSIVGMAGYEQYF
TRBV15	TRBD2	-	TRBJ2-1	TGTGCCACCAGCAGAGATAAAGGGGCCCGGGGGGGCAATGAGCAGTTCTTC	CATSRDKGARGGNEQFF
TRBV19	-	-	TRBJ2-5	TGTGCCAGTACCAACAGGGCTAGCCCCTGGGAGACCCAGTACTTC	CASTNRASPWETQYF
TRBV20-1	-	few	TRBJ2-1	TGCAGTGCCCCTGGGACGGGAAGTTACAGTTACAATGAGCAGTTCTTC	CSAPGTGSYSYNEQFF
TRBV23-1	-	-	TRBJ1-2	TGCGCCAAAGGGGGGTCCTATGGCTACACCTTC	CAKGGSYGYTF
TRBV5-8	-	-	TRBJ2-5	TGTGCCAGCAGCTTATGGGGAGGCCAAGAGACCCAGTACTTC	CASSLWGGQETQYF
TRBV10-3	-	-	TRBJ1-1	TGTGCCACGATAGGGTATTCGACTGAAGCTTTCTTT	CATIGYSTEAFF
TRBV2	-	few	TRBJ1-6	TGTGCCAGCAGTCCCCGACTACCGGGTTCACCCCTCCACTTT	CASSPRLPGSPLHF
TRBV29-1	-	-	TRBJ1-2	TGCAGCGTTTTACAGGGTGACTATGGCTACACCTTC	CSVLQGDYGYTF
TRBV7-3	-	-	TRBJ2-2	TGTGCCAGCAGCTTAATGGGCCCCGGGGAGCTGTTTTTT	CASSLMGPGELFF
TRBV12-3/TRBV12-4	TRBD1	-	TRBJ1-5	TGTGCCAGCAGGCCGGGACAGGATAGCAATCAGCCCCAGCATTTT	CASRPGQDSNQPQHF
TRBV20-1	TRBD2	-	TRBJ2-1	TGCAGTGCTAGTCTAGCGGGAGTCGGGAGGGTTGAGCAGTTCTTC	CSASLAGVGRVEQFF
TRBV6-1	TRBD2	few	TRBJ2-5	TGTGCCAGCAGCGAGCGGGGGACTAAGGAGACCCAGTACTTC	CASSERGTKETQYF
TRBV18	TRBD1	-	TRBJ1-2	TGTGCCAGCTCACTGGACAGGGATGGAGGCGGCTACACCTTC	CASSLDRDGGGYTF
TRBV25-1	-	-	TRBJ1-4	TGTGCCAGCAGTGACATAACGGGTGAAAAACTGTTTTTT	CASSDITGEKLFF
TRBV6-1	TRBD2	-	TRBJ2-7	TGTGCCAGCAGGGACGAAACTAGCGGGAGATTCTACGAGCAGTACTTC	CASRDETSGRFYEQYF
TRBV10-3	TRBD2	-	TRBJ2-5	TGTGCCACCAAACACCGGGAGGCTAGCGGCCACCAAGAGACCCAGTACTTC	CATKHREASGHQETQYF
TRBV7-9	TRBD1	-	TRBJ2-7	TGTGCCAGCAGCTTATTGGGCGGGACAGGGTCCCGATACGAGCAGTACTTC	CASSLLGGTGSRYEQYF
TRBV10-1	TRBD1	-	TRBJ2-2	TGCGCCAGCAGTCGACAGGGGGGGACCGGGGAGCTGTTTTTT	CASSRQGGTGELFF
TRBV6-1	TRBD1	-	TRBJ2-1	TGTGCCAGCAGGCGGACAGGCTACAATGAGCAGTTCTTC	CASRRTGYNEQFF
TRBV3-1	TRBD1	-	TRBJ1-2	TGTGCCAGCAGCACTCACTCAAAACAGGGGCGGGGTGGCTACACCTTC	CASSTHSKQGRGGYTF
TRBV28	-	-	TRBJ2-5	TGTGCCAGCAGTCCCGTCGCCCTGAACAGGATTGAGACCCAGTACTTC	CASSPVALNRIETQYF
TRBV6-2/TRBV6-3	-	few	TRBJ1-5	TGTGCCAGCGGGGACCCGGGACAAGGACATCAGCCCCAGCATTTT	CASGDPGQGHQPQHF
TRBV7-8	TRBD1	once	TRBJ2-1	TGTGCCAGCAGCCGGGGACAGGGGAGGGGCTCCTACAATGAGCAGTTCTTC	CASSRGQGRGSYNEQFF
TRBV6-1	-	-	TRBJ2-3	TGTGCCTCACGCAATACGGGATCAGGCACAGATACGCAGTATTTT	CASRNTGSGTDTQYF
TRBV6-2/TRBV6-3	-	-	TRBJ1-2	TGTGCCAGCACCGCCGGACAGTCCTTTGGCTACACCTTC	CASTAGQSFGYTF
TRBV6-1	-	few	TRBJ2-2	TGTGCCAGCAGTGAAGTGCGGACCGGGGAGCTGTTTTTT	CASSEVRTGELFF
TRBV5-4	-	once	TRBJ2-3	TGTGCCAGCAGCTCGAGGACTGTTGCTAGCACAGATACGCAGTATTTT	CASSSRTVASTDTQYF
TRBV7-3	-	-	TRBJ1-1	TGTGCCAGCAGCGCATCCAGGGACACTGAAGCTTTCTTT	CASSASRDTEAFF
TRBV5-5	-	-	TRBJ1-2	TGTGCCAGCAGCTTGGACATCTATGGCTACACCTTC	CASSLDIYGYTF
TRBV7-9	TRBD2	-	TRBJ2-3	TGTGCCAGCAGCTTGGTACTAGCGGCAGATACGCAGTATTTT	CASSLVLAADTQYF
TRBV6-1	TRBD1	few	TRBJ1-4	TGTGCCAGCAGTGAAGTTGATGGGACAGGGGAGGAAAAACTGTTTTTT	CASSEVDGTGEEKLFF
TRBV5-4	-	-	TRBJ1-1	TGTGCCAGCAGCTTGGACGGGGGTGGGACTGAAGCTTTCTTT	CASSLDGGGTEAFF
TRBV20-1	-	few	TRBJ2-2	TGCAGTGCTAGTTTTGGGCAGTTCACCGGGGAGCTGTTTTTT	CSASFGQFTGELFF
TRBV20-1	-	once	TRBJ2-3	TGCAGTGCTGATCTCACAGATACGCAGTATTTT	CSADLTDTQYF
TRBV6-5	-	-	TRBJ2-3	TGTGCCAGCAGTTACTCGAGGCATTCGTACACAGATACGCAGTATTTT	CASSYSRHSYTDTQYF
TRBV5-1	TRBD1	-	TRBJ1-2	TGCGCCAGCAGCCTGACAGGGGATAGTGGCTACACCTTC	CASSLTGDSGYTF
TRBV7-8	TRBD1	-	TRBJ2-2	TGTGCCAGCAGCATGGACAGGGCCGGGGAGCTGTTTTTT	CASSMDRAGELFF
TRBV2	TRBD1	-	TRBJ2-7	TGTGCCAGCAGAGTACAGGGGAGAGGGTCCTACGAGCAGTACTTC	CASRVQGRGSYEQYF
TRBV27	-	-	TRBJ2-7	TGTGCCAGCAGTTTGAGGGCCTACTACGAGCAGTACTTC	CASSLRAYYEQYF
TRBV20-1	-	few	TRBJ2-3	TGCAGTGCTAGGCCTAGGGAGGTGGGGCAGTATTTT	CSARPREVGQYF
TRBV6-1	TRBD1	-	TRBJ2-7	TGTGCCAGCAGGCCTACCGGGACAGGGATCGACGAGCAGTACTTC	CASRPTGTGIDEQYF
TRBV6-4	-	-	TRBJ2-5	TGTGCCAGCAGTGTGGGACCCCTGGAGACCCAGTACTTC	CASSVGPLETQYF
TRBV7-3	TRBD2	once	TRBJ2-1	TGTGCCAGCAGCTTAATGGGGGCGCAGGGCGGGAGGGCCGGGAATGAGCAGTTCTTC	CASSLMGAQGGRAGNEQFF
TRBV20-1	-	-	TRBJ2-7	TGCAGTGCCAGGGGGGGAAGTTCCTACGAGCAGTACTTC	CSARGGSSYEQYF
TRBV2	-	-	TRBJ2-3	TGTGCCAGCAGTGGGGCGGGAACAACTAGCACAGATACGCAGTATTTT	CASSGAGTTSTDTQYF
TRBV20-1	-	-	TRBJ2-3	TGCAGTGCCCCTCGAGATGGCAGAGGCACAGATACGCAGTATTTT	CSAPRDGRGTDTQYF
TRBV7-3	-	-	TRBJ2-3	TGTGCCAGCAGCTCACCTGGGGCAGATACGCAGTATTTT	CASSSPGADTQYF
TRBV27	-	-	TRBJ2-7	TGTGCCAGCAGTTGCCGGGATCTCTACGAGCAGTACTTC	CASSCRDLYEQYF
TRBV12-3/TRBV12-4	-	-	TRBJ2-3	TGTGCCAGCAGTTCCGTTAGCACAGATACGCAGTATTTT	CASSSVSTDTQYF